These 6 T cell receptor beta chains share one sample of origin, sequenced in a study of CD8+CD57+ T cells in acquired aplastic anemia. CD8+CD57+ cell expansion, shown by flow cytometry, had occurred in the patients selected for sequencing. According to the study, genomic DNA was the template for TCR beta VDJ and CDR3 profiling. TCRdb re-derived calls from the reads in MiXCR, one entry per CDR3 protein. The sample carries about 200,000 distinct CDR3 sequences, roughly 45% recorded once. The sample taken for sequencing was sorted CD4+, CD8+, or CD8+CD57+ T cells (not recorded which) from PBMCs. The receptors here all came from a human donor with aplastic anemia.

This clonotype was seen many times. CDR3 sequence reads: CSVEDLRESYNEQFF. The CDR3 DNA sequence: TGCAGCGTTGAAGATTTAAGGGAGTCCTACAATGAGCAGTTCTTC. V and J are TRBV29-1 and TRBJ2-1; possible D gene TRBD2, 5 bases. Trimming shortened V by 0 bases and J by 1 base, and 10 bases separated the two germline ends. From germline, CDR1 is SQVTM and CDR2 ANQGSEA. The CDR3 runs 15 residues.

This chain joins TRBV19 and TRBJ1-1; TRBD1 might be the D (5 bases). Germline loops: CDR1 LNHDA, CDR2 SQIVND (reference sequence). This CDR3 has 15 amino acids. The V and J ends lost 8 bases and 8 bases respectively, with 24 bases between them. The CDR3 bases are TGTGCCAGTCAGATAGGAGGGGTGGGGGAGTCGGAAGCTTTCTTT. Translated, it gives CASQIGGVGESEAFF.

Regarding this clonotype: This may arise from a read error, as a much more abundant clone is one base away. The CDR3 spells CASRRTGHLMNTEAFF. The CDR3, as DNA: TGCGCCAGCAGGCGGACAGGACACCTAATGAACACTGAAGCTTTCTTT. The V gene is TRBV4-1, the J gene TRBJ1-1, with TRBD1 matching 7 bases. CDR3 length: 16 amino acids. Germline trimming cut 6 bases from V and 0 bases from J; bases unmatched to any gene: 10. CDR1 MGHRA and CDR2 YSYEKL come from the germline V gene.

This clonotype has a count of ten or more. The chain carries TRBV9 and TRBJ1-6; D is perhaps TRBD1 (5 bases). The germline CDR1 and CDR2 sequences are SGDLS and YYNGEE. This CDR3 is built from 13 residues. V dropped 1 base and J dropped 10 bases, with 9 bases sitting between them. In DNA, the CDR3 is TGTGCCAGCAGCGTACACGGGGACTCACCCCTCCACTTT. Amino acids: CASSVHGDSPLHF.

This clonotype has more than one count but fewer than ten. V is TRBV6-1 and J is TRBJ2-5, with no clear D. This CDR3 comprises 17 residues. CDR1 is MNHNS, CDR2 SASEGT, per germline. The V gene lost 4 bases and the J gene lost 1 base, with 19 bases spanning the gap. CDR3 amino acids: CASSGSRKRDPQETQYF. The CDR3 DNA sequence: TGTGCCAGCAGTGGGTCGAGAAAGAGAGACCCCCAAGAGACCCAGTACTTC.

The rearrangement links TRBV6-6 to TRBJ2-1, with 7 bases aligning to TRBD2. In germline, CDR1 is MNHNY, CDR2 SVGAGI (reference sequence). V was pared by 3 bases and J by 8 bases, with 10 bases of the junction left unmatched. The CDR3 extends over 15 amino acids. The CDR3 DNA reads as TGTGCCAGCAGTTATAGGGAGGGAGGTTTCCATGAGCAGTTCTTC. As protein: CASSYREGGFHEQFF.